This T cell receptor beta chain was identified during a study of shared clonotypes between healthy human individuals. The assay was immunoSEQ multiplex PCR, and TCRdb's table has in-frame clones only and misses some. Altogether about 700,000 clones are present, around 72% being singletons, with the ten largest covering 1.5% to 2%. Remarks on this clone: The same CDR3 can be traced to other DNA sequences in this sample.

Germline CDR1 SGHRS, CDR2 YFSETQ. The V and J ends lost 0 bases and 6 bases, in that order; junction bases with no gene match: 4. CDR3 size: 15 residues. The chain is built from TRBV5-1 and TRBJ2-7, with TRBD1 identical over 12 bases. This TCR was sampled from a woman aged 25 to 39 in good health. Source material: memory CD4+ T cells sorted from blood. Subset indicated: CD45RA-negative fraction. The CDR3: CASSLEGTGGFEQYF. As DNA, the CDR3 is TGCGCCAGCAGCTTGGAGGGGACAGGGGGCTTCGAGCAGTACTTC.